The 25 T cell receptor beta chains below all came from one sample that was sequenced in a study of shared clonotypes between healthy human individuals. The data were produced by immunoSEQ multiplex PCR, yet TCRdb's version contains in-frame clones alone and is incomplete. The table records 550,000 to 800,000 clones, about 74% of them present only once. The sequenced sample was memory CD4+ T cells sorted from blood. The subset was: CD45RA-negative fraction. Every receptor here comes from a woman aged 25 to 39 in good health.

The CDR3 nucleotides read TGTGCCAGTAGTATTTTCCGGGGGCGGCTGTACGAGCAGTACTTC. It yields the protein CASSIFRGRLYEQYF. The rearrangement links TRBV19 to TRBJ2-7, with D perhaps being TRBD1 or TRBD2 (6 bases each). The germline V gene encodes CDR1 LNHDA and CDR2 SQIVND (reference sequence). The ends were cut back, 3 bases at V and 4 bases at J, with 16 bases in the middle. This CDR3 region has 15 residues.

The chain uses TRBV28 and TRBJ2-5, with 7 bases matching TRBD2. The trim removed 6 bases at V and 5 bases at J, leaving 9 bases unmatched. CDR1 and CDR2 (germline): MDHEN, SYDVKM. The CDR3 covers 14 residues. CDR3 in amino acids: CASRGGPIEETQYF. As DNA, the CDR3 is TGTGCCAGCAGGGGAGGGCCAATCGAGGAGACCCAGTACTTC.

This clone has just a few counts. The sample has other DNA sequences that encode this CDR3 too. The rearrangement uses TRBV19 and TRBJ2-5, with 7 bases fitting TRBD1. Germline loops: CDR1 LNHDA, CDR2 SQIVND (reference sequence). The CDR3 runs 13 residues. V gave up 8 bases and J gave up 2 bases; unmatched junction bases: 5. CDR3 amino acids: CASSGGFQETQYF. The CDR3, as DNA: TGTGCCAGTTCAGGGGGATTTCAAGAGACCCAGTACTTC.

This clone was counted many times. V usage is TRBV5-1 and J usage is TRBJ2-7; 10 nucleotides match TRBD1. CDR3 size: 16 residues. Germline V gene sequence: CDR1 SGHRS, CDR2 YFSETQ. With 4 bases clipped from V and 4 bases from J, the junction kept 11 bases outside the gene matches. The CDR3 region is CASSTRGQGKNYEQYF. The CDR3 bases are TGCGCCAGCAGCACGAGGGGACAGGGGAAAAATTACGAGCAGTACTTC.

This clone was picked up many times. V usage is TRBV19 and J usage is TRBJ2-7, with D unresolved. The germline V and J ends were trimmed by 4 bases and 2 bases, with 9 bases remaining between them. CDR1 and CDR2 from the germline V gene are LNHDA and SQIVND (reference sequence). This CDR3 has 13 amino acids. CDR3 region: CASSTARAYEQYF. The CDR3 DNA is TGTGCCAGTAGTACCGCTAGAGCCTACGAGCAGTACTTC.

The chain has TRBV6-5 and TRBJ1-4, with a tentative D call TRBD1 (6 bases). Germline lookup yields CDR1 MNHEY and CDR2 SVGAGI. V was shortened by 5 bases and J by 7 bases, with 20 bases between the two germline ends. The CDR3 contains 16 residues. CDR3 nucleotides: TGTGCCAGCAGTCACTTCAGGTGGGGGCAAGTTGAAAAACTGTTTTTT. This gives the protein CASSHFRWGQVEKLFF.

This clone was picked up a small number of times. V gene TRBV6-1 combines with J gene TRBJ1-5; TRBD1 aligns across 10 bases. The V segment lost 1 base and the J segment 2 bases; nucleotides outside the gene matches: 8. The germline V gene has CDR1 MNHNS and CDR2 SASEGT. The CDR3 totals 18 residues. This chain's CDR3 is CASSEDWTGGVRNQPQHF. The CDR3 coding sequence is TGTGCCAGCAGTGAAGATTGGACAGGGGGGGTTCGCAATCAGCCCCAGCATTTT.

This chain joins TRBV11-1 and TRBJ2-7, with TRBD1 matching over 9 bases. The V segment lost 3 bases and the J segment 1 base; nucleotides outside the gene matches: 10. Germline values: CDR1 SGHAT, CDR2 FQDESV (reference sequence). The CDR3 consists of 17 residues. For the CDR3, the DNA is TGTGCCAGCAGCTTGAACCGAGGGACAGGGAGGTCCTACGAGCAGTACTTC. Protein: CASSLNRGTGRSYEQYF.

The J gene is TRBJ1-1, the V gene TRBV11-2; D possibly corresponds to TRBD1 (5 bases). Germline CDR1 is SGHAT and CDR2 is FQNNGV. Trimming cost V 6 bases and J 5 bases, with 10 bases left between them. The CDR3 extends over 12 amino acids. The CDR3 loop is CASSRGGTEAFF. The CDR3 region has the DNA TGTGCCAGCAGTCGGGGGGGAACTGAAGCTTTCTTT.

The chain uses TRBV9 and TRBJ1-1, with a tentative D call TRBD1 (5 bases). Trimming left V 0 bases short and J 0 bases short, with 9 bases between. CDR1 is SGDLS and CDR2 is YYNGEE in the germline V gene. CDR3 length: 15 residues. Here the CDR3 reads CASSVEGGVNTEAFF. The CDR3 DNA reads TGTGCCAGCAGCGTAGAGGGAGGGGTGAACACTGAAGCTTTCTTT.

In this sample, this clone turned up once. The gene calls are TRBV7-2 and TRBJ1-1, with unresolved D. CDR1 is SGHTA and CDR2 is FQGNSA in the germline V gene. V lost 5 bases to trimming and J lost 3 bases, with 10 bases between them. The length of the CDR3 is 13 residues. The CDR3, as DNA: TGTGCCAGCAGCCCTCGAATCGACACTGAAGCTTTCTTT. This gives the protein CASSPRIDTEAFF.

This sequence joins TRBV7-3 and TRBJ2-7; unclear D gene. Between the trimmed V and J ends, which lost 4 bases and 3 bases, there was a span of 10 bases. This CDR3 has 13 amino acids. The germline V gene encodes CDR1 SGHTA and CDR2 FQGTGA. The CDR3 region has the DNA TGTGCCAGCAGCTCGGGCCCAGACTACGAGCAGTACTTC. It is translated as CASSSGPDYEQYF.

The chain is built from TRBV11-2 and TRBJ2-5; TRBD2 might be the D (5 bases). This CDR3 has 14 residues. Deletions cut 2 bases from V and 5 bases from J, with 12 bases between. CDR1 is SGHAT, CDR2 FQNNGV, per germline. The CDR3: CASSLWLRDETQYF. The CDR3 region has the DNA TGTGCCAGCAGCTTATGGCTCCGGGATGAGACCCAGTACTTC.

The rearrangement links TRBV4-1 to TRBJ1-2; TRBD1 matches at 9 bases. Unmatched junction bases numbered 10, after V lost 1 base and J lost 4 bases. The CDR3 is 17 amino acids. CDR1 MGHRA and CDR2 YSYEKL come from the germline V gene. CDR3 sequence reads: CASSQASQGQGGYGYTF. The CDR3 DNA reads as TGCGCCAGCAGCCAAGCCTCCCAGGGACAGGGCGGCTATGGCTACACCTTC.

This clone was seen once. The rearrangement uses TRBV27 and TRBJ2-5; D gene unclear. CDR1 is MNHEY, CDR2 SMNVEV, per germline (reference sequence). The CDR3 extends over 15 amino acids. Trimming shortened V by 0 bases and J by 2 bases, and 10 bases separated the two germline ends. Here the CDR3 DNA reads TGTGCCAGCAGTTTATCGTTTCTGGGGCAAGAGACCCAGTACTTC. This translates into CASSLSFLGQETQYF.

The gene calls are TRBV6-1 and TRBJ1-2; TRBD1 might be the D (6 bases). Trimming removed 4 bases at V and 3 bases at J, with 21 bases between. Germline V gene lookup returns CDR1 MNHNS and CDR2 SASEGT. The CDR3 has 17 amino acids. Here the CDR3 reads CASSGGTVQDRYYGYTF. CDR3 bases: TGTGCCAGCAGTGGGGGCACAGTTCAGGACAGATACTATGGCTACACCTTC.

This clone was counted a single time. The chain has TRBV11-2 and TRBJ2-3; D gene ambiguous. The CDR3 is 13 residues long. The germline V and J ends were trimmed by 1 base and 8 bases, with 10 bases remaining between them. Germline V CDR1 and CDR2: SGHAT, FQNNGV. The CDR3 bases are TGTGCCAGCAGCTTAGGCGTTTCCGGTACGCAGTATTTT. It yields the protein CASSLGVSGTQYF.

The V and J genes are TRBV29-1 and TRBJ1-5, with TRBD1 matching over 7 bases. V shed 3 bases, J shed 2 bases, and the junction held 1 base outside the gene matches. The CDR3 extends over 13 amino acids. CDR1 is SQVTM, CDR2 ANQGSEA, per germline. This chain's CDR3 is CSVDTGGNQPQHF. The CDR3 DNA sequence: TGCAGCGTTGACACAGGGGGCAATCAGCCCCAGCATTTT.

The CDR3 DNA sequence: TGTGCCAGCAGCAGATCACCGGGACAGGGTCTCTTGGACGAAAAACTGTTTTTT. Encoded protein: CASSRSPGQGLLDEKLFF. The V call is TRBV21-1, the J call TRBJ1-4; the table's D call of TRBD1 was not tested on the DNA. TRBV21-1 is a pseudogene locus. The CDR3 runs 18 residues.

The rearrangement joins TRBV5-1 to TRBJ1-2, with TRBD1 matching over 9 bases. J lost 5 bases, V lost 0 bases, and 2 bases had no gene match. From germline, CDR1 is SGHRS and CDR2 YFSETQ. The CDR3 spans 14 residues. The CDR3 nucleotides read TGCGCCAGCAGCTTGGATGGGACAGGGTATGGCTACACCTTC. Translated: CASSLDGTGYGYTF.

The rearrangement links TRBV27 to TRBJ2-3; D possibly uses TRBD1 or TRBD2 (5 bases each). The CDR3 covers 14 residues. V lost 8 bases, J lost 4 bases, and 16 bases lay in between. Germline loops: CDR1 MNHEY, CDR2 SMNVEV (reference sequence). Written as DNA, the CDR3 is TGTGCCAGCGGATTATCCCGGGGCGCAGATACGCAGTATTTT. Protein product: CASGLSRGADTQYF.

This chain uses TRBV5-8 with TRBJ2-7; no clear D. CDR1 and CDR2 (germline): SGHTS, YDEGEE. The CDR3 runs to 14 residues. V lost 1 base and J 1 base, leaving 9 bases between the germline ends. Written as DNA, the CDR3 is TGTGCCAGCAGCTTGCACAGACTTTCCTACGAGCAGTACTTC. Amino acids: CASSLHRLSYEQYF.

This clone was seen at least ten times. The chain recombines TRBV4-2 with TRBJ2-2, with 7 bases matching TRBD1. There are 17 residues in the CDR3. V lost 3 bases to trimming and J lost 2 bases; unmatched junction nucleotides: 9. The germline gives CDR1 LGHNA, CDR2 YNFKEQ. The CDR3 spells CASSHLSGTDNTGELFF. CDR3 DNA: TGTGCCAGCAGCCATTTATCCGGGACAGATAACACCGGGGAGCTGTTTTTT.

The V call is TRBV2, the J call TRBJ2-2; possibly TRBD2 for D (7 bases). Germline assignment: CDR1 SNHLY and CDR2 FYNNEI. This CDR3 has 13 residues. Trimming pared 6 bases from V and 6 bases from J, leaving 11 bases between. The CDR3, as DNA: TGTGCCAGCAGCCGGCGGGGGCCCGGGGAGCTGTTTTTT. This translates into CASSRRGPGELFF.

The chain is built from TRBV11-3 and TRBJ2-7, with 13 bases lining up with TRBD2. The germline CDR1 and CDR2 sequences are SGHNT and YENEEA. Losses at the gene ends were 5 bases for V and 6 bases for J; bases not matched to a gene: 4. This CDR3 is built from 14 residues. CDR3 in DNA: TGTGCCAGCAGCCCGGGGACTAGCGGGATCGAGCAGTACTTC. Amino acid sequence: CASSPGTSGIEQYF. Based on the CDR3 plus reference TRBV11-3 and TRBJ2-7, the full variable domain is EAGVVQSPRYKIIEKKQPVAFWCNPISGHNTLYWYLQNLGQGPELLIRYENEEAVDDSQLPKDRFSAERLKGVDSTLKIQPAELGDSAVYLCASSPGTSGIEQYFGPGTRLTVT.